A single sample gave rise to the 27 T cell receptor beta chains below, sequenced in a study of OX40 agonist ivuxolimab in advanced cancers. Only in-frame clones appear in the TCRdb table, and some are missing; sequencing was by immunoSEQ multiplex PCR. The table includes some 80,000 clones, roughly 85% detected once. Sequencing used CD4+ or CD8+ T cells sorted from blood, obtained in a trial of the OX40 agonist ivuxolimab. Every receptor here comes from an adult with an advanced solid tumor such as melanoma, head and neck, liver or kidney cancer.

The chain couples TRBV9 to TRBJ1-2; no definite D call. This CDR3 contains 11 residues. From germline, CDR1 is SGDLS and CDR2 YYNGEE. Between the trimmed V and J ends, which lost 0 bases and 11 bases, there was a span of 8 bases. CDR3 sequence reads: CASSVGHTYTF. As DNA, the CDR3 is TGTGCCAGCAGCGTAGGGCATACGTACACCTTC.

The chain employs TRBV2 and TRBJ2-1; 12 bases agree with TRBD1. This CDR3 has 15 amino acids. CDR1 is SNHLY and CDR2 is FYNNEI in the germline V gene. V trimming: 6 bases; J trimming: 7 bases; junction bases outside the gene matches: 7. DNA of the CDR3: TGTGCCAGCAGGACGGGACAGGGGGCGGGGAATGAGCAGTTCTTC. Its translation is CASRTGQGAGNEQFF.

The chain joins TRBV4-2 to TRBJ2-2; weak D call: TRBD2 (6 bases). This CDR3 is 16 amino acids long. V lost 0 bases and J lost 4, with 12 bases in between. Germline V gives CDR1 LGHNA, CDR2 YNFKEQ. In DNA form, the CDR3 reads TGTGCCAGCAGCCAAGAGCAGACTAGAGGCACCGGGGAGCTGTTTTTT. Protein sequence: CASSQEQTRGTGELFF.

This rearrangement joins TRBV9 to TRBJ2-7, with D perhaps TRBD1 (6 bases). The CDR3 totals 15 residues. V was shortened by 3 bases and J by 3 bases, with 16 bases between the two germline ends. The germline V gene encodes CDR1 SGDLS and CDR2 YYNGEE. The CDR3 nucleotides read TGTGCCAGCAGCGCAACTCCAGGGGCGATCTACGAGCAGTACTTC. As protein: CASSATPGAIYEQYF.

The rearrangement links TRBV27 to TRBJ2-5; TRBD1 might be the D (5 bases). CDR1 is MNHEY, CDR2 SMNVEV, per germline (reference sequence). V was shortened by 3 bases and J by 5 bases, with 10 bases between the two germline ends. CDR3 length: 13 amino acids. The CDR3 loop reads CASSFWGGETQYF. The CDR3 DNA is TGTGCCAGCAGTTTTTGGGGCGGCGAGACCCAGTACTTC.

In nucleotides, the CDR3 is TGTGCCAGCAGCTTGCCTGGGACTAGCGGGGGGTTTGAGCAGTACTTC. As protein: CASSLPGTSGGFEQYF. The V call is TRBV5-4, the J call TRBJ2-7, with TRBD2 identical over 15 bases. CDR3 length equals 16 residues. V lost 1 base and J lost 7; bases outside the gene matches: 6. Germline V CDR1 and CDR2: SGHNT, YYREEE (reference sequence).

This rearrangement joins TRBV7-9 to TRBJ2-7, with 9 nucleotides matching TRBD1. Trimming cost V 2 bases and J 6 bases; bases outside gene matches: 8. The CDR3 contains 15 residues. Germline loops: CDR1 SEHNR, CDR2 FQNEAQ (reference sequence). CDR3 loop: CASSLRPGQGSEQYF. CDR3 sequence (DNA): TGTGCCAGCAGCTTACGCCCGGGACAGGGATCCGAGCAGTACTTC.

This clone turned up a few times. CDR3 sequence (DNA): TGTGCCAGCAGTTACCGCACGGAGCAGTTCTTC. This sequence encodes CASSYRTEQFF. This chain connects TRBV6-5 to TRBJ2-1; D is ambiguous. The CDR3 sequence is 11 residues long. V dropped 2 bases and J dropped 10 bases, with 6 bases sitting between them. CDR1 is MNHEY and CDR2 is SVGAGI in the germline V gene.

The chain combines TRBV11-2 with TRBJ1-3, with 7 bases matching TRBD1. CDR3 size: 16 residues. The V segment lost 1 base and the J segment 2 bases; nucleotides outside the gene matches: 5. The germline CDR1 and CDR2 sequences are SGHAT and FQNNGV. The CDR3 spells CASSLGGTDAGNTIYF. The DNA of the CDR3 is TGTGCCAGCAGCTTAGGTGGGACAGACGCTGGAAACACCATATATTTT.

The chain links TRBV5-6 to TRBJ1-2, with 9 bases that match TRBD1. This CDR3 contains 16 residues. Unmatched junction bases numbered 10, after V lost 4 bases and J lost 3 bases. Germline V CDR1 and CDR2: SGHDT, YYEEEE. The CDR3 spells CASSPSAGQGHYGYTF. Here the CDR3 DNA reads TGTGCCAGCAGCCCCTCGGCGGGACAGGGTCACTATGGCTACACCTTC.

The genes are TRBV29-1 and TRBJ2-5; 9 bases match TRBD1. This CDR3 region has 14 residues. V lost 2 bases and J lost 4; bases outside the gene matches: 5. CDR1 and CDR2 (germline): SQVTM, ANQGSEA. The CDR3 here is CSVELDRGAETQYF. The CDR3 coding sequence is TGCAGCGTTGAATTGGACAGGGGAGCAGAGACCCAGTACTTC.

The chain combines TRBV5-7 with TRBJ1-2, with D maybe TRBD1 (5 bases). TRBV5-7 is placed among ORFs of uncertain function. V gave up 1 base and J gave up 6 bases, with 16 bases separating them. This CDR3 has 15 amino acids. CDR3 DNA sequence: TGTGCCAGCAGCTTGCAGCCTCGGCTAGGGGATGGCTACACCTTC. It specifies CASSLQPRLGDGYTF.

This chain joins TRBV6-6 and TRBJ1-4, with 10 bases identical to TRBD1. The CDR3 totals 12 residues. V was pared by 7 bases and J by 10 bases, with 3 bases of the junction left unmatched. Germline-derived CDR1 and CDR2 are MNHNY and SVGAGI (reference sequence). CDR3 residues: CASTGQGGKLFF. DNA for the CDR3: TGTGCCAGCACAGGACAGGGGGGAAAACTGTTTTTT.

CDR3 region: CASSDLGRDQPQHF. The CDR3 DNA follows: TGTGCCAGCAGTGATTTGGGCAGGGATCAGCCCCAGCATTTT. The V call is TRBV2, the J call TRBJ1-5, with D possibly being TRBD1 (5 bases). Trimming pared 3 bases from V and 5 bases from J, leaving 11 bases between. The CDR3 runs 14 residues. Germline CDR1 reads SNHLY; CDR2 reads FYNNEI.

The chain employs TRBV5-6 and TRBJ2-7; D perhaps matches TRBD2 (6 bases). The CDR3 runs 16 residues. CDR1 and CDR2 (germline): SGHDT, YYEEEE. Trimming cost V 0 bases and J 3 bases, with 16 bases left between them. CDR3 DNA: TGTGCCAGCAGCTTGGGGTTCGGGGGAACGAACTACGAGCAGTACTTC. Its translation: CASSLGFGGTNYEQYF.

The chain carries TRBV6-1 and TRBJ1-1, with D uncertain. The CDR3 runs to 14 residues. Trimming cost V 1 base and J 3 bases, with 9 bases left between them. Germline V gives CDR1 MNHNS, CDR2 SASEGT. As DNA, the CDR3 is TGTGCCAGCAGTGAAGTTCCGGGGTACACTGAAGCTTTCTTT. This gives the protein CASSEVPGYTEAFF.

The chain combines TRBV7-9 with TRBJ2-5; TRBD2 is a possible D gene (5 bases). V lost 4 bases to trimming and J lost 5 bases, with 8 bases between them. Germline V gene lookup returns CDR1 SEHNR and CDR2 FQNEAQ (reference sequence). The CDR3 contains 12 residues. As DNA, the CDR3 is TGTGCCAGCAGCTCCGGGGAGGAGACCCAGTACTTC. Protein: CASSSGEETQYF. The complete variable domain, with remaining parts taken from reference TRBV7-9 and TRBJ2-5, reads DTGVSQNPRHKITKRGQNVTFRCDPISEHNRLYWYRQTLGQGPEFLTYFQNEAQLEKSRLLSDRFSAERPKGSFSTLEIQRTEQGDSAMYLCASSSGEETQYFGPGTRLLVL.

V gene TRBV5-1 combines with J gene TRBJ2-7; D might be TRBD2 (7 bases). The CDR3 totals 15 residues. V lost 4 bases and J lost 5, with 19 bases in between. CDR1 is SGHRS and CDR2 is YFSETQ in the germline V gene. The DNA for the CDR3 is TGCGCCAGCAGCCCTACCCGGGGGGCGCCTAACGAGCAGTACTTC. It encodes CASSPTRGAPNEQYF.

DNA of the CDR3: TGTGCCAGCAGCTTAGGAAACTCGAACACCGGGGAGCTGTTTTTT. It translates to CASSLGNSNTGELFF. This chain links TRBV11-2 with TRBJ2-2; D remains ambiguous. The V gene lost 1 base and the J gene lost 0 bases, with 6 bases spanning the gap. The CDR3 is 15 residues long. Germline lookup yields CDR1 SGHAT and CDR2 FQNNGV.

Notes on this clone: Germline and junction disagree at one end, which may indicate a read error. The V gene is TRBV6-1, the J gene TRBJ1-1; no firm D call. Germline CDR1 MNHNS, CDR2 SASEGT. The CDR3 extends over 13 amino acids. The CDR3 reads CASSRVLRTELLF. The CDR3 DNA reads TGTGCCAGTTCAAGGGTCCTTCGGACTGAGCTGCTCTTT.

This chain connects TRBV5-6 to TRBJ1-5; D uncertain. CDR1 and CDR2 from the germline V gene are SGHDT and YYEEEE. Trimming took off 2 bases at V and 4 bases at J, with 1 base between the two ends. The CDR3 covers 11 residues. The CDR3 bases are TGTGCCAGCAGCTTTAATCAGCCCCAGCATTTT. Residues: CASSFNQPQHF.

The rearrangement links TRBV4-3 to TRBJ1-2, with 9 bases aligning to TRBD1. V shed 4 bases and J 5 bases; nucleotides not matched to a gene: 5. The CDR3 covers 14 residues. Germline V CDR1 and CDR2: LGHNA, YSLEER. The DNA of the CDR3 is TGCGCCAGCAGCCCAACACAGGGGGCGTATGGCTACACCTTC. Protein: CASSPTQGAYGYTF.

The CDR3 region has the DNA TGCAGCGTTGAAGAAGGTCGCGGCCTTAGGGGCTACACCTTC. Translating it yields CSVEEGRGLRGYTF. V usage is TRBV29-1 and J usage is TRBJ1-2; D gene ambiguous. Trimming took 0 bases from V and 8 from J, leaving 16 bases between them. The V gene's germline CDR1 is SQVTM and CDR2 ANQGSEA. CDR3 length equals 14 residues.

This chain connects TRBV7-2 to TRBJ2-1; 7 bases fit TRBD2. The CDR3 covers 16 residues. The junction had 4 bases not matched to a gene; V was cut back by 2 bases and J by 0 bases. The V gene's germline CDR1 is SGHTA and CDR2 FQGNSA. In nucleotides, the CDR3 is TGTGCCAGCAGCTTAAATCGCGGGAGCTCCTACAATGAGCAGTTCTTC. This gives the protein CASSLNRGSSYNEQFF.

The V and J genes are TRBV7-3 and TRBJ1-6, with 7 nucleotides matching TRBD1. The CDR3 has 15 amino acids. The V gene's germline CDR1 is SGHTA and CDR2 FQGTGA. With 5 bases clipped from V and 7 bases from J, the junction kept 8 bases outside the gene matches. The CDR3 here is CASSQEPGQNSPLHF. The CDR3 DNA follows: TGTGCCAGCAGCCAAGAACCGGGACAGAATTCACCCCTCCACTTT.

The J gene is TRBJ2-5, the V gene TRBV2, with 9 bases identical to TRBD2. Trimming cost V 2 bases and J 4 bases; bases outside gene matches: 5. Germline loops: CDR1 SNHLY, CDR2 FYNNEI. This CDR3 region has 15 residues. DNA of the CDR3: TGTGCCAGCAGTGAACCCCGCGGGGGGGCAGAGACCCAGTACTTC. Translation: CASSEPRGGAETQYF.

The chain carries TRBV19 and TRBJ1-5, with a possible D match to TRBD1 (5 bases). V gave up 1 base and J gave up 3 bases, with 13 bases separating them. This CDR3 spans 16 amino acids. In germline, CDR1 is LNHDA, CDR2 SQIVND (reference sequence). The CDR3 reads CASSIVSGSDNQPQHF. The DNA of the CDR3 is TGTGCCAGTAGTATAGTTTCAGGGAGTGACAATCAGCCCCAGCATTTT.